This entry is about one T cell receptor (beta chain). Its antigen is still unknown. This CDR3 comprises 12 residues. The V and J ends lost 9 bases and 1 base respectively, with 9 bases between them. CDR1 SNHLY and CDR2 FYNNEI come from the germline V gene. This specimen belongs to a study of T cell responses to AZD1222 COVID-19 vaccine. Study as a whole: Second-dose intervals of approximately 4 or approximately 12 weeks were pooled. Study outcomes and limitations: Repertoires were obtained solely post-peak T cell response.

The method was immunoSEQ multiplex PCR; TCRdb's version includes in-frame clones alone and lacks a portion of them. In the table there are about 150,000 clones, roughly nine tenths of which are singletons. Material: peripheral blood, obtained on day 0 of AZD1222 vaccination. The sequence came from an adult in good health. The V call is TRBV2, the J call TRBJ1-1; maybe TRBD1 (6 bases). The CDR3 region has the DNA TGTGCCAGTGGACAGACGAACACTGAAGCTTTCTTT. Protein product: CASGQTNTEAFF.